The TCR beta chain described here comes from a study of tumor-infiltrating lymphocytes in primary liver carcinoma. The wider study: Patients were men and women aged 30 to 69 years. Roughly 3.65 to 7.13 million productive TCRbeta reads were obtained per sample, with similar numbers across tissue types.

Regarding the study as a whole: There were only about 7.5-24% of top clones found in all five tumor regions.

DNA and RNA were both co-extracted from 20-30 mg of bulk tissue that had not been sorted. The sample holds a few counts of this clonotype. Its matching antigen is unknown. CDR3 length: 13 residues. V lost 5 bases and J 2 bases, leaving 10 bases between the germline ends. From germline, CDR1 is MNHNS and CDR2 SASEGT. Reverse transcription of around 500 ng total RNA with a constant-region primer produced TCR beta cDNA. A slightly modified ARM-PCR protocol with three nested multiplex PCR rounds produced these TCR beta libraries. Forward primers for TRBV1-TRBV30 and a C-beta reverse primer served the first two PCR rounds, at roughly 10 cycles each. A single record per CDR3 protein comes from TCRdb applying MiXCR to the multiplex PCR reads. The sample includes roughly 100,000 distinct CDR3 sequences, around 83% of them seen just once.

The clonotype was recovered from a middle-aged man with primary liver carcinoma and hepatitis B virus infection. The chain joins TRBV6-1 to TRBJ2-7; tentatively, D is TRBD1 (6 bases). The material sequenced was liver tumor tissue from sampling region 3. The sample's subset: tumor region T3, left-lateral pole. The CDR3 DNA sequence: TGTGCCAGCAGTAAAGGACAGACCTACGAGCAGTACTTC. Its translation is CASSKGQTYEQYF.